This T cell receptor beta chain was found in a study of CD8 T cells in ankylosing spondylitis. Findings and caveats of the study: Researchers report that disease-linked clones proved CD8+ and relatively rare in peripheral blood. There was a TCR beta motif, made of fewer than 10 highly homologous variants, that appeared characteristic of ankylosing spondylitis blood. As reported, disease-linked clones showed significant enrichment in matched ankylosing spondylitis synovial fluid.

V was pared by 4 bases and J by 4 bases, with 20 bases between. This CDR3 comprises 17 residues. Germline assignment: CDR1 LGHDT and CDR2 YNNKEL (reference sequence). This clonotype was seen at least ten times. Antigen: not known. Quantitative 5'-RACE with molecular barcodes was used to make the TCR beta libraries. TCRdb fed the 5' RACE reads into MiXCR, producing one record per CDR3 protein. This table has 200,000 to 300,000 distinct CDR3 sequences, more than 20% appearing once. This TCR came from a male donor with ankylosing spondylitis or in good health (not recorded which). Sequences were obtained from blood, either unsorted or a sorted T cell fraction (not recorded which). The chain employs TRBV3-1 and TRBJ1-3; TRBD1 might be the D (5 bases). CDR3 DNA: TGTGCCAGCAGCCGAGAAGGGAGGGGCAGCTACGGAAACACCATATATTTT. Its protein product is CASSREGRGSYGNTIYF. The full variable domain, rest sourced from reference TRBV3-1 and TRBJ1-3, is DTAVSQTPKYLVTQMGNDKSIKCEQNLGHDTMYWYKQDSKKFLKIMFSYNNKELIINETVPNRFSPKSPDKAHLNLHINSLELGDSAVYFCASSREGRGSYGNTIYFGEGSWLTVV.